These T cell receptor beta chains were read from a single sample in a study of control samples from healthy donors and cancer patients. Data came from immunoSEQ multiplex PCR; TCRdb stores just in-frame clones and leaves some out. Here the sample spans 85,000 to 100,000 clones, over 85% being singletons. Sequenced sample: blood. The receptors derive from a man in his late teens or twenties in good health. The CDR3 runs from the conserved cysteine through the conserved F or W. D genes are given only for firm matches.

j_gene | v_gene | d_gene | CDR3nt | CDR3aa
TRBJ2-1 | TRBV24-1 | NA | TGTGCCACCAGTGAAGGAGGAACCTACAATGAGCAGTTCTTC | CATSEGGTYNEQFF
TRBJ2-6 | TRBV6-5 | NA | TGTGCCAGCAGCGGACAAGGTAGTGGGGCCAACGTCCTGACTTTC | CASSGQGSGANVLTF
TRBJ1-5 | TRBV11-2 | TRBD1 | TGTGCCAGCAGCAAAACCCCGGACAGGGGTAGCAATCAGCCCCAGCATTTT | CASSKTPDRGSNQPQHF
TRBJ1-1 | TRBV29-1 | TRBD1 | TGCAGCGTTGAAAGACAGGGAGTCCCTGAAGCTTTCTTT | CSVERQGVPEAFF
TRBJ2-3 | TRBV25-1 | TRBD1 | TGTGCCAGCAGTTCTTTTTCGGGTCGGGACAGGAAAACAGATACGCAGTATTTT | CASSSFSGRDRKTDTQYF
TRBJ2-5 | TRBV5-1 | TRBD1 | TGCGCCAGCAGCTTGGGCGTAGGGGGCGGTAAGGAGACCCAGTACTTC | CASSLGVGGGKETQYF
TRBJ1-4 | TRBV3-1/TRBV3-2 | NA | TGTGCCAGCAGCCTTGGTCTTGGTGAAAAACTGTTTTTT | CASSLGLGEKLFF
TRBJ1-3 | TRBV13 | NA | TGTGCCAGCAGCTCCAGGGTGGAGGGGGGCTCTGGAAACACCATATATTTT | CASSSRVEGGSGNTIYF
TRBJ1-3 | TRBV29-1 | NA | TGCAGCGTTGATTCCGGAAACACCATATATTTT | CSVDSGNTIYF
TRBJ1-2 | TRBV11-2 | NA | TGTGCCAGCAGCTTAAGGACAGCGGCCTATGGCTACACCTTC | CASSLRTAAYGYTF